A selection of T cell receptor beta chains follows, all from one sample in a study of shared clonotypes between healthy human individuals. Profiling relied on immunoSEQ multiplex PCR, and the TCRdb table lists in-frame clones only, not all of them. The sample holds approximately 740,000 clones, 85% to 95% seen once. The sample comprised naive CD8+ T cells sorted from blood. These receptors were taken from a man aged 25 to 40 in good health. The CDR3 runs from the conserved cysteine through the conserved F or W. The D gene is left open where the match is weak. Only part of the rows carry a size: once, few, many, or a class if the clone is expanded.

CDR3	DNA	D	length	size	V	J
CASSSVGLAGFGGEQYF	TGTGCCAGCAGCTCAGTCGGACTAGCGGGCTTTGGTGGGGAGCAGTACTTC	TRBD2	17	NA	TRBV5-6	TRBJ2-7
CASSLSTVYEQYF	TGTGCCAGCAGCTTGAGCACAGTCTACGAGCAGTACTTC	NA	13	NA	TRBV21-1	TRBJ2-7
CASSVGQGYTEAFF	TGTGCCAGCAGTGTCGGACAGGGTTACACTGAAGCTTTCTTT	TRBD1	14	NA	TRBV27	TRBJ1-1
CASSPSYRGAGDEQYF	TGTGCCAGCAGTCCCTCTTACAGGGGAGCGGGTGACGAGCAGTACTTC	NA	16	NA	TRBV28	TRBJ2-7
CASSSTGGRGYTF	TGTGCCAGCAGTTCTACAGGGGGTCGGGGCTACACCTTC	TRBD1	13	NA	TRBV28	TRBJ1-2
CASSLEVQGASEQYF	TGTGCCAGCAGCTTAGAGGTACAGGGGGCTAGTGAGCAGTACTTC	TRBD1	15	NA	TRBV28	TRBJ2-7
CASSLGQGFDEQFF	TGTGCCAGCAGTTTGGGACAGGGTTTCGATGAGCAGTTCTTC	TRBD1	14	NA	TRBV27	TRBJ2-1
CSAILGNEQFF	TGCAGTGCTATATTGGGAAATGAGCAGTTCTTC	NA	11	NA	TRBV20-1	TRBJ2-1
CASSLGLDGEQYF	TGTGCCAGCAGCTTAGGGTTGGACGGCGAGCAGTACTTC	NA	13	NA	TRBV11-3	TRBJ2-7
CASSSYPLDRGPYEQYF	TGTGCCAGCAGCTCCTACCCTTTAGACAGAGGTCCCTACGAGCAGTACTTC	NA	17	NA	TRBV7-9	TRBJ2-7
CASTSDRVLYEQYF	TGCGCCAGTACCTCGGACAGGGTCTTATACGAGCAGTACTTC	TRBD1	14	NA	TRBV10-2	TRBJ2-7
CASSLTSGTYYTGELFF	TGTGCCAGCAGCCTAACTTCCGGGACATATTACACCGGGGAGCTGTTTTTT	NA	17	NA	TRBV11-2	TRBJ2-2
CASSLGREGRLWNEQFF	TGTGCCAGCAGCTTAGGTCGGGAGGGCCGTTTGTGGAATGAGCAGTTCTTC	TRBD2	17	NA	TRBV7-9	TRBJ2-1
CASSQDSLLGVGRGANVLTF	TGCGCCAGCAGCCAAGATTCCCTCCTGGGGGTGGGTCGTGGGGCCAACGTCCTGACTTTC	NA	20	NA	TRBV4-3	TRBJ2-6
CASKVYYGYTF	TGTGCCAGCAAAGTTTACTATGGCTACACCTTC	NA	11	NA	TRBV7-3	TRBJ1-2
CASSVKGENTGELFF	TGTGCCAGCAGCGTGAAGGGAGAGAACACCGGGGAGCTGTTTTTT	NA	15	NA	TRBV9	TRBJ2-2
CASSRQGWQQYF	TGTGCCAGCAGCCGACAGGGGTGGCAGCAGTACTTC	TRBD1	12	NA	TRBV7-9	TRBJ2-7
CATSRGGLAGDGTDTQYF	TGTGCCACCAGCAGGGGGGGACTAGCGGGAGATGGCACAGATACGCAGTATTTT	TRBD2	18	NA	TRBV15	TRBJ2-3
CASSLSRNEQFF	TGTGCCAGCAGCTTATCTAGGAATGAGCAGTTCTTC	NA	12	NA	TRBV7-9	TRBJ2-1
CASTPPVFRYYGYTF	TGTGCCAGCACCCCCCCAGTGTTCCGGTACTATGGCTACACCTTC	NA	15	NA	TRBV21-1	TRBJ1-2
CASSPSRRSTEAFF	TGTGCCAGCAGCCCCTCACGACGGTCCACTGAAGCTTTCTTT	NA	14	NA	TRBV21-1	TRBJ1-1
CASGGQPQHF	TGTGCCAGCGGAGGTCAGCCCCAGCATTTT	NA	10	NA	TRBV2	TRBJ1-5
CASSIRTGGRDNEQFF	TGTGCCAGTAGTATAAGGACAGGGGGCAGGGACAATGAGCAGTTCTTC	TRBD1	16	NA	TRBV19	TRBJ2-1
CASSFRAYEQYF	TGTGCCAGCAGTTTCCGGGCCTACGAGCAGTACTTC	NA	12	NA	TRBV6-6	TRBJ2-7
CSVNENGQEGFEAFF	TGCAGCGTAAACGAAAACGGACAGGAAGGCTTTGAAGCTTTCTTT	TRBD1	15	NA	TRBV29-1	TRBJ1-1
CASSFRGRENPRGQGFDTEAFF	TGTGCCAGCAGTTTCCGGGGTCGGGAAAACCCCCGCGGACAGGGGTTCGACACTGAAGCTTTCTTT	TRBD1	22	NA	TRBV28	TRBJ1-1
CASSLFPNEQFF	TGTGCCAGCAGTTTATTCCCAAATGAGCAGTTCTTC	NA	12	few	TRBV28	TRBJ2-1
CASSSTYYNEQFF	TGTGCTAGCAGCTCAACGTATTACAATGAGCAGTTCTTC	NA	13	NA	TRBV7-7	TRBJ2-1
CASSPWRHNEQFF	TGTGCCAGCAGTCCCTGGCGGCACAATGAGCAGTTCTTC	NA	13	NA	TRBV27	TRBJ2-1
CASSLIGEELFF	TGTGCCAGCAGCTTAATTGGGGAGGAGCTGTTTTTT	NA	12	few	TRBV7-9	TRBJ2-2
CASSRRTGDSDTQYF	TGTGCCAGTAGCCGACGGACAGGGGATTCAGATACGCAGTATTTT	TRBD1	15	NA	TRBV19	TRBJ2-3
CASSLVSYLTGELFF	TGCGCCAGCAGCTTGGTCAGTTACCTAACCGGGGAGCTGTTTTTT	NA	15	NA	TRBV5-1	TRBJ2-2
CASSSGTNYGYTF	TGTGCCAGCAGCTCGGGGACTAACTATGGCTACACCTTC	NA	13	NA	TRBV5-4	TRBJ1-2
CASAGDRGVYNEQFF	TGTGCCAGCGCCGGGGATAGGGGGGTATACAATGAGCAGTTCTTC	NA	15	NA	TRBV28	TRBJ2-1
CASSEARLRYEQYF	TGTGCCAGCAGTGAAGCAAGGTTAAGGTACGAGCAGTACTTC	NA	14	NA	TRBV6-1	TRBJ2-7
CASSVGLADYEQYF	TGTGCCAGCAGCGTAGGTCTAGCGGACTACGAGCAGTACTTC	TRBD2	14	NA	TRBV9	TRBJ2-7
CASSTAILSGNTIYF	TGCGCCAGCAGCACGGCCATCCTTTCTGGAAACACCATATATTTT	NA	15	NA	TRBV4-1	TRBJ1-3
CASSQDPRGYNEQFF	TGCGCCAGCAGCCAAGATCCCAGGGGGTACAATGAGCAGTTCTTC	TRBD1	15	once	TRBV4-3	TRBJ2-1
CASSELARGGEQYF	TGTGCCAGCAGTGAGTTGGCTAGAGGAGGCGAGCAGTACTTC	NA	14	NA	TRBV2	TRBJ2-7
CASSLEGGGLRSYEQYF	TGCGCCAGCAGCTTGGAAGGCGGAGGGCTCCGCTCCTACGAGCAGTACTTC	NA	17	NA	TRBV5-1	TRBJ2-7
CSVEVGVTEGNEQFF	TGCAGCGTTGAAGTTGGGGTGACTGAGGGGAATGAGCAGTTCTTC	NA	15	once	TRBV29-1	TRBJ2-1
CSVRDQDSSYEQYF	TGCAGCGTTAGGGACCAGGACAGCTCCTACGAGCAGTACTTC	NA	14	NA	TRBV29-1	TRBJ2-7
CASSAGTGESGGYTF	TGTGCCAGCAGCGCCGGGACAGGGGAGTCGGGCGGCTACACCTTC	TRBD1	15	NA	TRBV7-9	TRBJ1-2
CASRGTGYGYTF	TGTGCCAGCAGGGGGACAGGCTATGGCTACACCTTC	TRBD1	12	NA	TRBV28	TRBJ1-2
CAISESRDSVTRNTEAFF	TGTGCCATCAGTGAGTCAAGGGACAGTGTCACTCGGAACACTGAAGCTTTCTTT	TRBD1	18	NA	TRBV10-3	TRBJ1-1
CARFHSGRGSGANVLTF	TGTGCCAGGTTTCATAGCGGGAGGGGATCTGGGGCCAACGTCCTGACTTTC	TRBD2	17	NA	TRBV6-8	TRBJ2-6
CASRPRGAYEQYF	TGTGCCAGCAGGCCCCGGGGGGCCTACGAGCAGTACTTC	TRBD2	13	NA	TRBV25-1	TRBJ2-7
CASSTSSGNTIYF	TGTGCCAGCAGTACGAGCTCTGGAAACACCATATATTTT	NA	13	NA	TRBV6-5	TRBJ1-3
CASSYPDGTGALTGELFF	TGTGCCAGCAGCTACCCAGACGGGACAGGGGCTTTAACCGGGGAGCTGTTTTTT	TRBD1	18	NA	TRBV7-6	TRBJ2-2
CASSSRAEASYEQYF	TGTGCCAGCAGCAGTAGGGCAGAAGCCTCCTACGAGCAGTACTTC	NA	15	NA	TRBV21-1	TRBJ2-7
CASSRTRTDTQYF	TGTGCCAGCAGTCGGACCCGCACAGATACGCAGTATTTT	NA	13	once	TRBV28	TRBJ2-3
CASSFLAGRVNQPQHF	TGTGCCAGCAGTTTTCTGGCAGGGAGGGTCAATCAGCCCCAGCATTTT	NA	16	NA	TRBV28	TRBJ1-5
CASRGVSNEQFF	TGTGCCAGCAGGGGAGTGTCGAATGAGCAGTTCTTC	NA	12	NA	TRBV2	TRBJ2-1
CASSPGQGAYEQYF	TGTGCCAGCAGCCCGGGCCAGGGAGCCTACGAGCAGTACTTC	NA	14	NA	TRBV5-4	TRBJ2-7
CASSPLGQGISNQPQHF	TGTGCCAGCAGTCCATTGGGACAGGGAATCAGCAATCAGCCCCAGCATTTT	TRBD1	17	NA	TRBV27	TRBJ1-5
CSVEDRDSWEQYF	TGCAGCGTTGAAGATCGGGACAGCTGGGAGCAGTACTTC	TRBD1	13	NA	TRBV29-1	TRBJ2-7
CASSLAGAGYNEQFF	TGTGCCAGCAGCCTAGCGGGAGCGGGGTACAATGAGCAGTTCTTC	TRBD2	15	NA	TRBV13	TRBJ2-1
CASSLGDRGLMTYEQYF	TGTGCCAGCAGCCTCGGAGACAGGGGGCTAATGACCTACGAGCAGTACTTC	TRBD1	17	NA	TRBV7-8	TRBJ2-7
CASSQGDRGRGEQYF	TGCGCCAGCAGCCAAGGGGACAGGGGGCGAGGTGAGCAGTACTTC	TRBD1	15	NA	TRBV4-1	TRBJ2-7
CASSLDGAHSYNEQFF	TGCGCCAGCAGCTTAGATGGAGCCCACTCCTACAATGAGCAGTTCTTC	NA	16	NA	TRBV5-1	TRBJ2-1